Listed below are T cell receptor beta chains from one sample, sequenced in a study of kidney transplant recipient with SARS-CoV-2 infection. One entry per CDR3 protein results from TCRdb running MiXCR on the reads. The table has 200,000 to 300,000 distinct CDR3 sequences, 29% seen once. Sequenced material: a blood sample, taken at baseline and on day 111 from a kidney transplant recipient. The receptors originated from a male patient aged 25-45 years who had COVID-19 and was a kidney transplant recipient. Among the T cells, some may be from the graft donor. Each CDR3 is given with its conserved first and last residue. The D gene is left open where the match is weak. Expanded clones get a size class; other rows say once, few or many, or leave the size out.

J gene	D gene	V gene	clone size	CDR3 DNA	CDR3 protein
TRBJ1-2	-	TRBV3-1	many	TGTGCCAGCAGCTCATGTGGCACCCTTCGAAAGACCTATGGCTACACCTTC	CASSSCGTLRKTYGYTF
TRBJ1-1	-	TRBV11-2	many	TGTGCCAGCAGCTTGCAGCTCCTCAGGGGACGTACTGAAGCTTTCTTT	CASSLQLLRGRTEAFF
TRBJ2-7	-	TRBV14	many	TGTGCCAGCAGCCTTGACAGCCGATATACCTACGAGCAGTACTTC	CASSLDSRYTYEQYF
TRBJ1-1	TRBD1	TRBV6-6	many	TGTGCCAGCAGTTATGTGACAGGGGACACTGAAGCTTTCTTT	CASSYVTGDTEAFF
TRBJ1-2	-	TRBV7-9	-	TGTGCCAGCAGCGGGCTCGTATACCATGGAAAGACCTATGGCTACACCTTC	CASSGLVYHGKTYGYTF
TRBJ1-2	-	TRBV10-1	many	TGCGCCAGCAGTCCATTGTCAAGATCGCGAAAGACCTATGGCTACACCTTC	CASSPLSRSRKTYGYTF
TRBJ1-2	-	TRBV11-2	many	TGTGCCAGCAGCACCAATAAAACAAGCAGAAAGACCTATGGCTACACCTTC	CASSTNKTSRKTYGYTF
TRBJ1-2	-	TRBV7-8	many	TGTGCCAGCAGCCCCTCTGGAATGGGCTACACCTTC	CASSPSGMGYTF
TRBJ2-7	TRBD2	TRBV7-9	many	TGTGCCAGCAGCTTGGAGGCTAGCGGAGCCTACGAGCAGTACTTC	CASSLEASGAYEQYF
TRBJ1-2	-	TRBV12-3/TRBV12-4	many	TGTGCCAGCAGTGTGTGCCGCAGCTTCCGAAAGACCTATGGCTACACCTTC	CASSVCRSFRKTYGYTF
TRBJ2-5	-	TRBV11-3	-	TGTGCCAGCAGCTTAGGAGGGGGGGGGAACCAAGAGACCCAGTACTTC	CASSLGGGGNQETQYF
TRBJ1-1	-	TRBV18	many	TGTGCCAGCTCACCAGGCGCGTCCAACACTGAAGCTTTCTTT	CASSPGASNTEAFF
TRBJ2-2	-	TRBV30	many	TGTGCCTGGAGTAAAGGCAGGACGAACACCGGGGAGCTGTTTTTT	CAWSKGRTNTGELFF
TRBJ1-1	TRBD1	TRBV29-1	few	TGCAACGCCGACAGGGGTAAAACTGAAGCTTTCTTT	CNADRGKTEAFF
TRBJ2-7	-	TRBV25-1	many	TGTGCCAGCAGTCCCGAGACATCAAACTACGAGCAGTACTTC	CASSPETSNYEQYF
TRBJ2-5	TRBD2	TRBV19	-	TGTGCCAGTAGTCCAACCGGGGGGGGGTTTTACGAGACCCAGTACTTC	CASSPTGGGFYETQYF
TRBJ2-7	TRBD1	TRBV6-5	many	TGTGCCAGCAGTTACGGGACAGGGGGTTACCCCTTAGAGCAGTACTTC	CASSYGTGGYPLEQYF
TRBJ2-3	-	TRBV7-2	-	TGTGCCAGCAGCACGAGGGACAGCACAGATACGCAGTATTTT	CASSTRDSTDTQYF
TRBJ2-1	TRBD2	TRBV10-1	-	TGCGCCAGCAGTGATTCCATGGCTCTAGCGGAAGAGCAGTTCTTC	CASSDSMALAEEQFF
TRBJ2-2	-	TRBV9	many	TGTGCCAGCAGCGGGGCCCTCGGAGGGGAGGACGGGGAGCTGTTTTTT	CASSGALGGEDGELFF
TRBJ1-1	-	TRBV20-1	many	TGCAGTGCTAGAGCATCCACTGGGACTGAAGCTTTCTTT	CSARASTGTEAFF
TRBJ2-5	-	TRBV10-3	once	TGTGCCATCAGTGGGACCGGCCAAGAGACCCAGAACTTC	CAISGTGQETQNF
TRBJ1-1	-	TRBV3-1	many	TGTGCCAGCAGCTTTGGGTGTCCCATTTCAATTCGCACTGAAGCTTTCTTT	CASSFGCPISIRTEAFF
TRBJ2-2	-	TRBV9	many	TGTGCCAGCAGCGTAGTTGGACGGAACACCGGGGAGCTGTTTTTT	CASSVVGRNTGELFF
TRBJ2-2	TRBD1	TRBV7-6	many	TGTGCCAGCAGCCCCGGGACAGGCAGGGCCGGGGAGCTGTTTTTT	CASSPGTGRAGELFF
TRBJ1-2	-	TRBV20-1	many	TGCAGTGCTAGAGGACACTCGGGCTACACCTTC	CSARGHSGYTF
TRBJ2-5	-	TRBV12-3/TRBV12-4	-	TGTGCCAGCAGCAACTCCGGGATGCCAAGGGAGACCCAGTACTTC	CASSNSGMPRETQYF
TRBJ2-3	-	TRBV6-5	many	TGTGCCAGCAGTCCCCGGGCCTTAGATACGCAGTATTTT	CASSPRALDTQYF
TRBJ2-7	-	TRBV24-1	many	TGTGCCACCAGTGATTCGTCCTATGGGGCGGCAGGAGAGCAGTACTTC	CATSDSSYGAAGEQYF
TRBJ1-5	-	TRBV19	many	TGTGCCAGACCTAGCAATCAGCCCCAGCATTTT	CARPSNQPQHF
TRBJ1-2	-	TRBV11-1	few	TGTGCCAGCAGCGTTATAGTTAAGGCTGGAAAGACCCATGGCTACACCTTC	CASSVIVKAGKTHGYTF
TRBJ1-4	TRBD1	TRBV4-1	many	TGCGCCAGCAGCCAAGGGACAGGGCGGAATAATGAAAAACTGTTTTTT	CASSQGTGRNNEKLFF
TRBJ2-5	-	TRBV6-8	-	TGTGCCAGCAGAACAGAGTTCCAAGAGACCCAGTACTTC	CASRTEFQETQYF
TRBJ2-7	-	TRBV5-4	many	TGTGCCAGCAGCCCGAGGGGGGATTCCTACGAGCAGTACTTC	CASSPRGDSYEQYF
TRBJ2-5	TRBD1	TRBV5-8	few	TGTGCCAGCAGCTTTCAAAACAGGGGGGCCGGAGAGACCCAGTACTTC	CASSFQNRGAGETQYF
TRBJ2-1	-	TRBV5-6	few	TGTGCCAGCAGCTTTCTCCTAATAGCGGCCAATGAGCAGTTCTTC	CASSFLLIAANEQFF
TRBJ2-1	TRBD2	TRBV9	-	TGTGCCAGCAGCGTAAGCCTAGCGGGAGCGAGAAACACCTACAATGAGCAGTTCTTC	CASSVSLAGARNTYNEQFF
TRBJ1-2	-	TRBV4-1	-	TGCGCCATCAGCCAAGGTGAATATGGCTACACCTTC	CAISQGEYGYTF
TRBJ2-4	-	TRBV6-2/TRBV6-3	many	TGTGCCAGCAGCGACACAACAGGGTCGCAGTACTTC	CASSDTTGSQYF
TRBJ2-2	-	TRBV20-1	many	TGCAGTGCTGGGACGGGACACCCAACCGGGGAGCTGTTTTTT	CSAGTGHPTGELFF
TRBJ2-3	-	TRBV21-1	many	TGTGCCAGCAGGACTGTCGTAGCTACAGTCATGCAAGATACGCAGTATTTT	CASRTVVATVMQDTQYF
TRBJ1-5	-	TRBV28	many	TGTGCCAGCAGGCCCCGGGCCGATCAGCCCCAGCATTTT	CASRPRADQPQHF
TRBJ1-2	-	TRBV11-2	-	TGTGCCAGCAACTTAGGAGCCCGGGGGCCTAAAGGCTACACCTTC	CASNLGARGPKGYTF